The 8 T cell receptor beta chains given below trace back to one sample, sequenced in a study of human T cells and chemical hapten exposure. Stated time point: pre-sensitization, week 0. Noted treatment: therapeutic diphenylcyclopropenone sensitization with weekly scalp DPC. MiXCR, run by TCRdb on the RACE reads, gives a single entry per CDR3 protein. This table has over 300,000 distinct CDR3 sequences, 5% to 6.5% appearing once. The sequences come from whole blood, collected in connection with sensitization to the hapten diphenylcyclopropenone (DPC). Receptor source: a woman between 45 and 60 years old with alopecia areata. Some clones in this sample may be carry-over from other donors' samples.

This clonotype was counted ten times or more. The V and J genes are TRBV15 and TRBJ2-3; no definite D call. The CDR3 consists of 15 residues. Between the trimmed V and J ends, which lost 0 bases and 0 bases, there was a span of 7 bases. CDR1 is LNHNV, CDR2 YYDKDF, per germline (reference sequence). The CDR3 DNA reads TGTGCCACCAGCAGAGATGGAGCCAGCACAGATACGCAGTATTTT. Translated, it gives CATSRDGASTDTQYF.

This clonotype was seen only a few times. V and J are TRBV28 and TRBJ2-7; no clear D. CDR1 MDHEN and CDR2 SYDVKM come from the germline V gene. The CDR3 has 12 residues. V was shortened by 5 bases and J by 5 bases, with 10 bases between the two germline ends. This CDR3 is CASSLPRNEQYF. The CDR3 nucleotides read TGTGCCAGCAGTCTCCCCCGGAACGAGCAGTACTTC. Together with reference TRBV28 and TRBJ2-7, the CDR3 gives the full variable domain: DVKVTQSSRYLVKRTGEKVFLECVQDMDHENMFWYRQDPGLGLRLIYFSYDVKMKEKGDIPEGYSVSREKKERFSLILESASTNQTSMYLCASSLPRNEQYFGPGTRLTVT.

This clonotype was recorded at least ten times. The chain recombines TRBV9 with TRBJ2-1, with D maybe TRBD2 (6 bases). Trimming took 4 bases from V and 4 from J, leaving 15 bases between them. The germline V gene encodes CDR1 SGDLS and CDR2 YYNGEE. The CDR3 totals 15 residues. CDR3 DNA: TGTGCCAGCAGCTTAGGACGGGGGACGTACAATGAGCAGTTCTTC. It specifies CASSLGRGTYNEQFF.

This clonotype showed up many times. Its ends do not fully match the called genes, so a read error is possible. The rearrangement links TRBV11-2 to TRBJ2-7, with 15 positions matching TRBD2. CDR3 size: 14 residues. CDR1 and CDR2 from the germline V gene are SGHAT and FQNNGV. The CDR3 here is CASSSLGLAGGPWF. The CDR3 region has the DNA TGTGCCAGCAGCTCCCTCGGACTAGCGGGAGGGCCATGGTTC.

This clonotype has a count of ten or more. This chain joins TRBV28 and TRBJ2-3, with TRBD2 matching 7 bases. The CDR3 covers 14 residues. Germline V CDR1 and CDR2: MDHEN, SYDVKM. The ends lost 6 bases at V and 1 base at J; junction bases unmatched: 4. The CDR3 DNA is TGTGCCAGCAGACCCACTAGCGGCACAGATACGCAGTATTTT. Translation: CASRPTSGTDTQYF.

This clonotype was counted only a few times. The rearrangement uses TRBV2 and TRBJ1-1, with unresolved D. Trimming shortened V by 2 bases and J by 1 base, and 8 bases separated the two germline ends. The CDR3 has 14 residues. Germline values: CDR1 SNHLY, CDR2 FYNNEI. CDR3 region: CASSERHQNTEAFF. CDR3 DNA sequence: TGTGCCAGCAGTGAACGTCATCAGAACACTGAAGCTTTCTTT.

The CDR3 nucleotides are TGTGCCAGCAGCACTACAGAACTAGCGGGGGCCCGGGAGCAGTTCTTC. This translates into CASSTTELAGAREQFF. The rearrangement links TRBV7-2 to TRBJ2-1, with TRBD2 matching 11 bases. Germline CDR1 is SGHTA and CDR2 is FQGNSA. Trimming removed 5 bases from V and 10 bases from J; junction bases left unmatched: 13. The CDR3 length is 16 residues.

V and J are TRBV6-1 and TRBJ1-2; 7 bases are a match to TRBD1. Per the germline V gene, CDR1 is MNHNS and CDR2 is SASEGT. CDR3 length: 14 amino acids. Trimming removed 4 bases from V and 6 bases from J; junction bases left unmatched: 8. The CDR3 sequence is CASSVRDSQDGYTF. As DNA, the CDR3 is TGTGCCAGCAGTGTAAGGGACAGCCAGGATGGCTACACCTTC.